This entry lists 10 T cell receptor beta chains sequenced from one sample in a study of T cell repertoires in cytomegalovirus infection. One entry per CDR3 protein results from TCRdb running MiXCR on the reads. The data show 150,000 to 200,000 distinct CDR3 sequences, with approximately 18% seen just once and approximately 26% held by the top ten. Material for sequencing was CD8+ T cells from PBMCs. All receptors derive from a human donor in good health (CMV status not recorded). Some clones in this sample may be carry-over from other donors' samples.

In its sample, this clonotype was seen a few times. The CDR3 coding sequence is TGTGCCAGCAGACTAAACCGGGACAGAGACAATGAGCAGTTCTTC. This encodes CASRLNRDRDNEQFF. The J gene is TRBJ2-1, the V gene TRBV12-3 or TRBV12-4, with 7 bases identical to TRBD1. This CDR3 is 15 amino acids long. The V and J ends lost 6 bases and 5 bases, in that order; junction bases with no gene match: 10.

The rearrangement links TRBV12-3 or TRBV12-4 to TRBJ2-7; 7 bases match TRBD2. CDR3 size: 15 residues. Trimming took 3 bases from V and 2 from J; bases not matched to a gene: 7. DNA of the CDR3: TGTGCCAGCAGTTTCTCTAGCGGTGGGCCCTACGAGCAGTACTTC. Protein sequence: CASSFSSGGPYEQYF.

This clonotype was seen a handful of times. The J gene is TRBJ1-5, the V gene TRBV10-3; no clear D gene. V lost 4 bases, J lost 7 bases, and 17 bases lay in between. Germline V CDR1 and CDR2: ENHRY, SYGVKD. This CDR3 region has 15 residues. The CDR3 is CAISVTEDAIQPQHF. The CDR3 DNA reads TGTGCCATCAGTGTGACGGAGGATGCAATCCAGCCCCAGCATTTT.

Only a few counts were recorded for this clonotype. This chain joins TRBV6-2 or TRBV6-3 and TRBJ2-1, with TRBD1 matching over 9 bases. Germline loops: CDR1 MNHEY, CDR2 SVGEGT. CDR3 length equals 15 residues. Losses at the gene ends were 5 bases for V and 2 bases for J; bases not matched to a gene: 4. CDR3 protein: CASSTRDRAYNEQFF. Here the CDR3 DNA reads TGTGCCAGCAGTACCCGGGACAGGGCCTACAATGAGCAGTTCTTC.

This rearrangement joins TRBV5-1 to TRBJ2-5; D call uncertain. The germline gives CDR1 SGHRS, CDR2 YFSETQ. The CDR3 is made up of 15 amino acids. V was pared by 0 bases and J by 1 base, with 10 bases between. In DNA, the CDR3 is TGCGCCAGCAGCTTGGGTGTTGAGTTCCAAGAGACCCAGTACTTC. This codes for CASSLGVEFQETQYF.

This clonotype appeared a few times. The rearrangement links TRBV11-2 to TRBJ2-1, with a possible D match to TRBD1 (6 bases). CDR1 is SGHAT and CDR2 is FQNNGV in the germline V gene. CDR3 size: 12 residues. V lost 1 base and J lost 14, with 12 bases in between. The CDR3 protein is CASSLGGLEEFF. The CDR3 DNA sequence: TGTGCCAGCAGCTTAGGGGGGCTGGAGGAGTTCTTC.

This clonotype was counted only a few times. The chain links TRBV7-8 to TRBJ2-7; 7 bases align to TRBD1. V lost 2 bases to trimming and J lost 5 bases; unmatched junction nucleotides: 12. Looked up from germline, CDR1 is SGHVS and CDR2 is FQNEAQ. CDR3 length: 16 amino acids. The CDR3 sequence is CASSLPRQGSTNEQYF. The CDR3 coding sequence is TGTGCCAGCAGCTTACCGAGACAGGGTTCAACTAACGAGCAGTACTTC.

The J gene is TRBJ2-4, the V gene TRBV7-9; D might be TRBD2 (6 bases). The CDR3 spans 16 residues. Germline CDR1 and CDR2: SEHNR and FQNEAQ (reference sequence). Trimming took off 5 bases at V and 5 bases at J, with 19 bases between the two ends. The CDR3 region is CASSPGWDLGQNIQYF. For the CDR3, the DNA is TGTGCCAGCAGCCCGGGCTGGGACTTGGGTCAAAACATTCAGTACTTC.

The chain recombines TRBV20-1 with TRBJ1-1, with D possibly being TRBD1 (6 bases). Trimming removed 0 bases from V and 7 bases from J, with 9 bases in between. CDR3 size: 12 residues. CDR1 DFQATT and CDR2 SNEGSKA come from the germline V gene (reference sequence). CDR3 in amino acids: CSARDEGVEAFF. DNA of the CDR3: TGCAGTGCTAGAGATGAGGGGGTTGAAGCTTTCTTT.

This clonotype was seen a handful of times. CDR3 region: CAISQPSRSYEQYF. The CDR3 DNA is TGTGCCATCAGTCAACCTTCTCGGAGCTACGAGCAGTACTTC. V is TRBV10-3 and J is TRBJ2-7; D is unresolved. CDR1 and CDR2 (germline): ENHRY, SYGVKD. V lost 5 bases to trimming and J lost 3 bases, with 14 bases between them. CDR3 size: 14 residues.